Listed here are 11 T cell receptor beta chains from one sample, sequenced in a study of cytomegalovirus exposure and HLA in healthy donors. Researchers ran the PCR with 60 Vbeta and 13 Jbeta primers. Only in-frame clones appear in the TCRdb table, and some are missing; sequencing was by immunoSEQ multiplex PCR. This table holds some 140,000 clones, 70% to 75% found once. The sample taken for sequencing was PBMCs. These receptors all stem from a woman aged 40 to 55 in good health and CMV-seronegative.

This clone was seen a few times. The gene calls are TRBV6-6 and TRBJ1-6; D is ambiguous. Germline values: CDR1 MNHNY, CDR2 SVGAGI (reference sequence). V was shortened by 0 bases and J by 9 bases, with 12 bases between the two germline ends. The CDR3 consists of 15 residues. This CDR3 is CASSYSSDEPSPLHF. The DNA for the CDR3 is TGTGCCAGCAGTTACTCGAGTGATGAACCTTCACCCCTCCACTTT.

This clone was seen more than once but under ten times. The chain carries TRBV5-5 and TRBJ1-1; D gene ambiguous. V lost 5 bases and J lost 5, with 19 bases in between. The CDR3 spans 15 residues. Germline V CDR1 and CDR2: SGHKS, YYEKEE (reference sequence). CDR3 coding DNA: TGTGCCAGCAGTCTCTACGGGTCGAGTGTTACTGAAGCTTTCTTT. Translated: CASSLYGSSVTEAFF.

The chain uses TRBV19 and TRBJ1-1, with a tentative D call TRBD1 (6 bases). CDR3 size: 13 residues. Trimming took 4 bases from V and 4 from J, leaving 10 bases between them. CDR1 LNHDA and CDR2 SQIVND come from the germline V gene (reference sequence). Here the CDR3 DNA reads TGTGCCAGTAGTACACAGGGAGCCACTGAAGCTTTCTTT. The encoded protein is CASSTQGATEAFF.

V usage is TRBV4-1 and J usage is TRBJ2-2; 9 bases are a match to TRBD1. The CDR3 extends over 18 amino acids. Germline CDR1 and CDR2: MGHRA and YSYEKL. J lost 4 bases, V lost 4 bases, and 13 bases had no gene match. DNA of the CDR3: TGCGCCAGCAGCCGAGACCATACAGGGGGCGGCGGCACCGGGGAGCTGTTTTTT. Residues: CASSRDHTGGGGTGELFF.

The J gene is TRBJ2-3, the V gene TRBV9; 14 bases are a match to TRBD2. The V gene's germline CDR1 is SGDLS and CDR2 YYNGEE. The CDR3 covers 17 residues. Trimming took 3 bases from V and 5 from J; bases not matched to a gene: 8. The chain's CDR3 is CASSEKTSGGVLDTQYF. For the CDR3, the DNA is TGTGCCAGCAGCGAAAAGACTAGCGGGGGGGTTTTAGATACGCAGTATTTT.

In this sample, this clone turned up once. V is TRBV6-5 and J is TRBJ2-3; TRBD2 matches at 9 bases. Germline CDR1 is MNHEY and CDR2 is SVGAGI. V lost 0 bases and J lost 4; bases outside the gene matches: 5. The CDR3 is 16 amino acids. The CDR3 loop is CASSYSGRGGSDTQYF. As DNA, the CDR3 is TGTGCCAGCAGTTACTCTGGGCGGGGGGGCTCAGATACGCAGTATTTT.

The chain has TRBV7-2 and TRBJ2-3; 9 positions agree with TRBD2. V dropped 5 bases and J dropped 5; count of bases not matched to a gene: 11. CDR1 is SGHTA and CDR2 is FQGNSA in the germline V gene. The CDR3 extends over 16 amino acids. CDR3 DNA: TGTGCCAGCAGCCCTATGAGAGCGGGGGGTCGAGATACGCAGTATTTT. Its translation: CASSPMRAGGRDTQYF.

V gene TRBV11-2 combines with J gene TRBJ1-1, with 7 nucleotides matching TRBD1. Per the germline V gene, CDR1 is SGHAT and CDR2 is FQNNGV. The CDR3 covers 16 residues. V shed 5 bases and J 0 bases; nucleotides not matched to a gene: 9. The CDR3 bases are TGTGCCAGCAGCGTACACAGGGGCAATATGAACACTGAAGCTTTCTTT. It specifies CASSVHRGNMNTEAFF.

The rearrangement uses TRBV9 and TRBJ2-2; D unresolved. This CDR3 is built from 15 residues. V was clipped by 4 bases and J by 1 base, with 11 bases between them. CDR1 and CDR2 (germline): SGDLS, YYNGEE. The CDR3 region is CASSPSTKNTGELFF. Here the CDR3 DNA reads TGTGCCAGCAGCCCAAGCACCAAGAACACCGGGGAGCTGTTTTTT.

CDR3 amino acids: CASSQDYRRRDTGELFF. The CDR3 nucleotides read TGTGCCAGCAGCCAAGATTACAGGCGCCGTGACACCGGGGAGCTGTTTTTT. The chain joins TRBV4-2 to TRBJ2-2, with a weak D call TRBD1 (5 bases). The CDR3 sequence is 17 residues long. The germline V and J ends were trimmed by 0 bases and 3 bases, with 14 bases remaining between them. Germline assignment: CDR1 LGHNA and CDR2 YNFKEQ.

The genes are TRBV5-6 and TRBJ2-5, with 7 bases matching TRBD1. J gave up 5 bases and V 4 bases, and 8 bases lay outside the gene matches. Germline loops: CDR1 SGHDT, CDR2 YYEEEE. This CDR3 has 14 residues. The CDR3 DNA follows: TGTGCCAGCAGCCAGACAGGGAGTGCCGAGACCCAGTACTTC. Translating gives CASSQTGSAETQYF.